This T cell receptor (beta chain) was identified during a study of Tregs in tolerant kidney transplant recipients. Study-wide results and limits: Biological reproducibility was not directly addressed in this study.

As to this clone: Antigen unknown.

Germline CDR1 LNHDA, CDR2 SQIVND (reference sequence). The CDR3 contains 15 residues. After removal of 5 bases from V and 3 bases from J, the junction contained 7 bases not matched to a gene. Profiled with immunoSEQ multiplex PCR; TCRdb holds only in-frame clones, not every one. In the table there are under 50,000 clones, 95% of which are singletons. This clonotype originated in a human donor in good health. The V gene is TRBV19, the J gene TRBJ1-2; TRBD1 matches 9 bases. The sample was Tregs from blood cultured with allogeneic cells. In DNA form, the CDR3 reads TGTGCCAGTAGTCCGGGACAGGGAAACGACTATGGCTACACCTTC. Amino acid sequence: CASSPGQGNDYGYTF.